The rows below give T cell receptor beta chains drawn from one sample of a study of identical twins. TCRdb passed the 5' RACE reads through MiXCR, listing each CDR3 protein once. Counted here are 1.5 million to 2 million distinct CDR3 sequences, under 35% occurring once; the ten biggest clones make up more than 0.25%. The sequenced sample consisted of cord blood. The receptors here all came from a newborn girl in good health. The CDR3 runs from the conserved cysteine through the conserved F or W. Each record gives: CDR3 protein, CDR3 DNA, V gene, D gene, J gene, clone size. The D gene is left open where the match is weak. Rows may omit the clone size; those that give it use once, few, many or a size class.

cdr3_aa: CASSKATVSTDTQYF
cdr3_nt: TGTGCCAGCAGCAAAGCGACTGTTAGCACAGATACGCAGTATTTT
v_call: TRBV21-1
d_call: .
j_call: TRBJ2-3
clone_size: .

cdr3_aa: CASSLGGSGTSSDTQYF
cdr3_nt: TGCGCCAGCAGCTTGGGCGGTTCGGGCACTTCCTCAGATACGCAGTATTTT
v_call: TRBV5-1
d_call: .
j_call: TRBJ2-3
clone_size: .

cdr3_aa: CASKVEVFLNEQFF
cdr3_nt: TGCGCCAGCAAGGTGGAAGTTTTCCTCAATGAGCAGTTCTTC
v_call: TRBV5-1
d_call: .
j_call: TRBJ2-1
clone_size: .

cdr3_aa: CASSSSSSYNSPLHF
cdr3_nt: TGTGCCAGCAGCTCAAGTAGCTCCTATAATTCACCCCTCCACTTT
v_call: TRBV7-2
d_call: .
j_call: TRBJ1-6
clone_size: .

cdr3_aa: CASSEGIPNTEAFF
cdr3_nt: TGTGCCAGCAGTGAGGGGATACCGAACACTGAAGCTTTCTTT
v_call: TRBV25-1
d_call: .
j_call: TRBJ1-1
clone_size: few

cdr3_aa: CATSGSSGGNNEQFF
cdr3_nt: TGTGCCACCAGCGGCTCTAGCGGGGGTAACAATGAGCAGTTCTTC
v_call: TRBV15
d_call: TRBD2
j_call: TRBJ2-1
clone_size: few

cdr3_aa: CSVERTSGRTVLRDEQFF
cdr3_nt: TGCAGCGTTGAACGGACTAGCGGGAGAACTGTCCTGAGGGATGAGCAGTTCTTC
v_call: TRBV29-1
d_call: TRBD2
j_call: TRBJ2-1
clone_size: few

cdr3_aa: CASTRLGSYEQYF
cdr3_nt: TGTGCCAGCACAAGACTGGGCTCCTACGAGCAGTACTTC
v_call: TRBV25-1
d_call: .
j_call: TRBJ2-7
clone_size: .

cdr3_aa: CASMRNTDTQYF
cdr3_nt: TGTGCCAGCATGCGGAACACAGATACGCAGTATTTT
v_call: TRBV6-1
d_call: .
j_call: TRBJ2-3
clone_size: .

cdr3_aa: CASTIGTLYEQYF
cdr3_nt: TGTGCCAGCACCATCGGGACTCTCTACGAGCAGTACTTC
v_call: TRBV2
d_call: .
j_call: TRBJ2-7
clone_size: few

cdr3_aa: CSALISGGYGYTF
cdr3_nt: TGCAGTGCCCTAATAAGTGGGGGCTATGGCTACACCTTC
v_call: TRBV20-1
d_call: .
j_call: TRBJ1-2
clone_size: few

cdr3_aa: CASSQVGWNEQFF
cdr3_nt: TGCGCCAGCAGCCAAGTGGGGTGGAATGAGCAGTTCTTC
v_call: TRBV4-1
d_call: .
j_call: TRBJ2-1
clone_size: .

cdr3_aa: CASSMQTANYGYTF
cdr3_nt: TGTGCCAGTAGTATGCAGACAGCTAACTATGGCTACACCTTC
v_call: TRBV19
d_call: .
j_call: TRBJ1-2
clone_size: few

cdr3_aa: CSVSIPGPGEQYF
cdr3_nt: TGCAGCGTATCAATTCCGGGGCCGGGCGAGCAGTACTTC
v_call: TRBV29-1
d_call: .
j_call: TRBJ2-7
clone_size: .